This TCR beta chain was retrieved from a study of T-cell reconstitution after alpha-beta-depleted transplantation in children. This clonotype was recorded many times. What it binds is not known. Study-wide results and limits: The origin of alpha-beta T cells about two months after transplant was reportedly several hundred expanded graft clones. Some patients showed high day-60 TCRbeta diversity, which derived from surviving recipient T cells and thymic progenitors. Most T-cell counts and diversity one year after the transplant came from T cells that were newly produced.

The CDR3 has 14 residues. Trimming stripped 5 bases from V and 1 base from J, with 13 bases between. Germline V CDR1 and CDR2: DFQATT, SNEGSKA (reference sequence). TCRbeta library preparation incorporated unique molecular identifiers. TCRdb called the PCR reads again in MiXCR, with one record for every CDR3 protein. The table includes fewer than 250,000 distinct CDR3 sequences, approximately 15% detected once. The chain joins TRBV20-1 to TRBJ2-3; no clear D. Here the sequenced sample was PBMCs, mostly from graft donor cells, taken 360 days after TCRalphabeta/CD19-depleted stem cell transplant. The clonotype originates from a male patient between 2 and 15 years old who had a stem cell transplant for acute lymphoblastic leukemia, so the T cells may come from the graft donor. The CDR3, as DNA: TGCAGTGCTTCCGTAGTTACTGGCACAGATACGCAGTATTTT. The encoded protein is CSASVVTGTDTQYF.